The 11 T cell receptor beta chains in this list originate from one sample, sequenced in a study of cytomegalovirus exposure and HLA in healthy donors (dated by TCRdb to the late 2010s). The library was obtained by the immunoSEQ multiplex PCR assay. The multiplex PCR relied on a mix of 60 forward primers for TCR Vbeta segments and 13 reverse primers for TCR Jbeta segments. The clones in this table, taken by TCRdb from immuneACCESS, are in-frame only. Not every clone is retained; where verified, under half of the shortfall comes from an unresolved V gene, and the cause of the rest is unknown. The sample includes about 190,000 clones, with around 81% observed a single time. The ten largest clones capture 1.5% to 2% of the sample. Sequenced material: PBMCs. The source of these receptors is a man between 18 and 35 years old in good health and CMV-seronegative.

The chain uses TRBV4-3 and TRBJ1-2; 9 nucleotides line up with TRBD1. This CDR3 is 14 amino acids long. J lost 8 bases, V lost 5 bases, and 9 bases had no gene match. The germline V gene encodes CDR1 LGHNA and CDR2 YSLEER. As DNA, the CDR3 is TGCGCCAGCAGCAGGGGACAGGGAACGCGGGGCTACACCTTC. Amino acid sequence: CASSRGQGTRGYTF.

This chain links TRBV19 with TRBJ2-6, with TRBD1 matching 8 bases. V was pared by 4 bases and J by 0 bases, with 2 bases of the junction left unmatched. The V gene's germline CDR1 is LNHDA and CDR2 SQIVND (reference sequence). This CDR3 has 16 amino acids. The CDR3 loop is CASSKDRDSGANVLTF. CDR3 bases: TGTGCCAGTAGTAAGGACAGGGACTCTGGGGCCAACGTCCTGACTTTC. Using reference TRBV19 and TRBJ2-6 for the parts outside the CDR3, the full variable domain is DGGITQSPKYLFRKEGQNVTLSCEQNLNHDAMYWYRQDPGQGLRLIYYSQIVNDFQKGDIAEGYSVSREKKESFPLTVTSAQKNPTAFYLCASSKDRDSGANVLTFGAGSRLTVL.

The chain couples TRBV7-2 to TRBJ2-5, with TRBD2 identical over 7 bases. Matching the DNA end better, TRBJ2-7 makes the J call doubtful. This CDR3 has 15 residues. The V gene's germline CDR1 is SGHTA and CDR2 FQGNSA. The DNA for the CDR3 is TGTGCCAGCAGTCCCCGGCTACTAGCGACCTACGAGCAGTACTTC. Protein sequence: CASSPRLLATYEQYF.

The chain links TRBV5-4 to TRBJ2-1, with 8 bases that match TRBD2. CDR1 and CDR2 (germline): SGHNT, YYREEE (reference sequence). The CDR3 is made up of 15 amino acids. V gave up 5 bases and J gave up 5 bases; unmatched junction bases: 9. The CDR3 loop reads CASSHPGLGHNEQFF. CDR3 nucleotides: TGTGCCAGCAGTCATCCGGGACTAGGCCACAATGAGCAGTTCTTC. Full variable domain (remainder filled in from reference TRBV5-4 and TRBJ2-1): ETGVTQSPTHLIKTRGQQVTLRCSSQSGHNTVSWYQQALGQGPQFIFQYYREEENGRGNFPPRFSGLQFPNYSSELNVNALELDDSALYLCASSHPGLGHNEQFFGPGTRLTVL.

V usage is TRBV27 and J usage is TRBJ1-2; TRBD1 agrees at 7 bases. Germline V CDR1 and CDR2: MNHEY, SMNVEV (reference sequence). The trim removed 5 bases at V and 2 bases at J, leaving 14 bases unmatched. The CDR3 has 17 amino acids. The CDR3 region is CASSLYSGTVENYGYTF. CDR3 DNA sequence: TGTGCCAGCAGTCTATATTCCGGGACAGTGGAGAACTATGGCTACACCTTC.

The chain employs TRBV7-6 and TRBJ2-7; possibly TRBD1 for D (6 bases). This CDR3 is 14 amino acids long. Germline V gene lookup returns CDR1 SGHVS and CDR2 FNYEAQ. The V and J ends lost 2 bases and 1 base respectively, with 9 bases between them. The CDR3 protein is CASSLPGVSYEQYF. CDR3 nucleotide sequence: TGTGCCAGCAGCTTACCAGGGGTGTCCTACGAGCAGTACTTC. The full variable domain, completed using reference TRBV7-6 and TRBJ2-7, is GAGVSQSPRYKVTKRGQDVALRCDPISGHVSLYWYRQALGQGPEFLTYFNYEAQQDKSGLPNDRFSAERPEGSISTLTIQRTEQRDSAMYRCASSLPGVSYEQYFGPGTRLTVT.

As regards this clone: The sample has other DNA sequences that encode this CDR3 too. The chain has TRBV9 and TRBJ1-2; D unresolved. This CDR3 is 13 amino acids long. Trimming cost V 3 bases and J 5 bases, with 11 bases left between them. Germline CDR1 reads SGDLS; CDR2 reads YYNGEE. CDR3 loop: CASSASGDYGYTF. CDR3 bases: TGTGCCAGCAGCGCCAGTGGAGATTATGGCTACACCTTC.

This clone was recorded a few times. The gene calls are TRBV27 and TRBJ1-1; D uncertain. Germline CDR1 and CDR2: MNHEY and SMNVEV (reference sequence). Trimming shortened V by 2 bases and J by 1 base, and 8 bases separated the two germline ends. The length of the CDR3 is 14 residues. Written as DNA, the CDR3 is TGTGCCAGCAGTTTAACTTCGGGGAACACTGAAGCTTTCTTT. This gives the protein CASSLTSGNTEAFF.

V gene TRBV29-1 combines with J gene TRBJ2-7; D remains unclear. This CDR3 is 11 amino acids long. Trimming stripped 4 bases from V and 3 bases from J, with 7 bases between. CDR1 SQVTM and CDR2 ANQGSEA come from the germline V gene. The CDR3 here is CSVAQDYEQYF. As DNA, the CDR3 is TGCAGCGTTGCGCAGGACTACGAGCAGTACTTC.

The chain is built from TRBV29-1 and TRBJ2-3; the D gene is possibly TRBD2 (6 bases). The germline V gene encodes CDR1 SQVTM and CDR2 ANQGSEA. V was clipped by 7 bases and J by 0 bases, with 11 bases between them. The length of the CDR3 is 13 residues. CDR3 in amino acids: CSDQEGSTDTQYF. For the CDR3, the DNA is TGCAGCGATCAGGAGGGGAGCACAGATACGCAGTATTTT.

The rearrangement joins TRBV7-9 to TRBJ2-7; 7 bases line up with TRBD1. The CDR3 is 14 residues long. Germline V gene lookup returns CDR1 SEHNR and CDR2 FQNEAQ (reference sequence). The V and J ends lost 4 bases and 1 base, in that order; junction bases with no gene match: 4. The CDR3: CASSWTGESYEQYF. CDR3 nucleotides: TGTGCCAGCAGCTGGACAGGTGAATCCTACGAGCAGTACTTC.